The entry that follows covers one T cell receptor (beta chain) sequence. It lacks a known antigen. Nothing much larger sits one base from this clone, and base qualities are not available. The collaborating institutions used their own protocols to collect whole blood in K2EDTA tubes. For TCRbeta analysis, collaborators shipped samples in one of three forms: frozen whole blood, isolated PBMCs, or DNA extracted from either of those sample types. The germline V gene (reference sequence) specifies GTSNPN as CDR1 and SVGIG as CDR2. The germline V and J ends show losses of 3 bases and 5 bases respectively, and no gene match explains 9 bases of the junction. Reading from cysteine to phenylalanine, the CDR3 counts 15 amino acids. The kept DNA is CDR3 alone, 45 bases in frame from the first base. This specimen belongs to a study of blood T cell repertoires in COVID-19 (dated by TCRdb to the early 2020s). Describing the broader study: Collaborator samples came from the United States, Italy and Spain and covered acute and convalescent phases of COVID-19. The sample metadata nearly always contained a de-identified subject ID, COVID-19 status, age in years and sex. Samples were obtained from the ongoing ImmuneRACE study (first 160 participants) and from some 1,200 subjects provided by 6 global collaborators. Subjects who had been exposed to COVID-19, were actively infected with it, or had recovered from it provided the deeply sampled blood TCRbeta repertoires that made up the dataset. Where HLA class I and class II types were available, the types were taken from metadata supplied by the sample provider, not from assay-based typing. The prospective study material was composed of cDNA or gDNA derived from T cells, B-cell-depleted T cells, or PBMCs. The repertoires were made available in a free public database intended to serve as a resource for research on the immune response to SARS-CoV-2. What the authors observed across the whole study: The quantity of clinical and demographic metadata differed by source and by participant and was supplied without curation.

TCRbeta CDR3 regions were amplified from genomic DNA by means of the immunoSEQ Assay, a bias-controlled multiplex PCR. From the authors' description of their analysis: Nucleated cell counts per sample were estimated from amplification of reference gene primers within the assay. Sequence reads were collapsed and filtered to measure the absolute abundance of every unique TCRbeta CDR3 rearrangement. For each sample, productive Simpson clonality was calculated as the square root of Simpson's diversity index over productive rearrangements. TCRdb took over this immuneACCESS table, retaining in-frame rearrangements with V and J assigned. Such tables are incomplete; in checked studies, under half of the missing clones stem from an unresolved V gene, and the remainder is unexplained. Clone size and V and J calls were adopted from that table, with D and trimming inferred from the DNA. In all, the sample holds about 91,000 clones, and approximately 86% of those were seen once. The ten largest clones take up roughly 8.1% of the sample.

The chain joins TRBV30 to TRBJ2-5; TRBD2 fits 10 bases in the junction. The sample taken for sequencing was peripheral blood. The clonotype comes from a woman in her 70s with acute or convalescent COVID-19. DNA sequence: TGTGCCTGGAGCCAGAGCGGGGGGGCCCGTGAGACCCAGTACTTC. Its coded protein is CAWSQSGGARETQYF. Outside the CDR3, residues come from the reference TRBV30 and TRBJ2-5 proteins, so the full variable domain is: SQTIHQWPATLVQPVGSPLSLECTVEGTSNPNLYWYRQAAGRGLQLLFYSVGIGQISSEVPQNLSASRPQDRQFILSSKKLLLSDSGFYLCAWSQSGGARETQYFGPGTRLLVL.